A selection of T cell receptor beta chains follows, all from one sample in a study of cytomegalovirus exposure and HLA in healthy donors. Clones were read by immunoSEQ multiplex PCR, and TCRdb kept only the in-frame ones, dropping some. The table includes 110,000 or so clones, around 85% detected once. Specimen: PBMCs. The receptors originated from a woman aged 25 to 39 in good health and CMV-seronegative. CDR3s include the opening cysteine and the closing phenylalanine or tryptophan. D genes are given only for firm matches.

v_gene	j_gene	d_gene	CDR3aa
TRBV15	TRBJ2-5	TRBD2	CATSRDFTRGGLEETQYF
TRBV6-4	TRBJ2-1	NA	CASSDSVGGEKQFF
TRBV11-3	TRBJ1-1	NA	CASSPRLHPPNTEAFF
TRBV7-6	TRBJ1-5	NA	CASSLGGIGNQPQHF
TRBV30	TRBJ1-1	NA	CAWSVDRKAFF
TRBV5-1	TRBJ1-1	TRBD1	CASSLPGGTEAFF
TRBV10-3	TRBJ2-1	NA	CAISGVSGVRSYNEQFF
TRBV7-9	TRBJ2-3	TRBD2	CASSEDLAGGTDTQYF
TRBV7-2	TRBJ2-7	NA	CASSLLTGEQYF
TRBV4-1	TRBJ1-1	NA	CASSPLDMVNTEAFF
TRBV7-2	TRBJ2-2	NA	CASSLARGTGELFF
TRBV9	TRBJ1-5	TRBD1	CASSADTRGIMDQPQHF